This T cell receptor beta chain was sequenced in a study of T-cell memory formation after mild COVID-19. Across the study: There were largely donor-specific TCR clusters.

Using its own MiXCR run on the 5' RACE reads, TCRdb lists one record per CDR3 protein. The repertoire holds fewer than 250,000 distinct CDR3 sequences, with 10% as singletons. Many counts were recorded for this clonotype. No antigen is known for it. The germline V gene has CDR1 SGHKS and CDR2 YYEKEE (reference sequence). The CDR3 totals 16 residues. V was pared by 0 bases and J by 3 bases, with 5 bases of the junction left unmatched. Study-wide points: Clones contracting over day 15 to 85 were CD4/CD8 balanced, with later expanders leaning CD4+.

The chain joins TRBV5-5 to TRBJ2-7, with 11 bases that match TRBD1. The sample taken for sequencing was PBMCs or a T cell subset sorted from them (not recorded which). This TCR came from a young man who had mild COVID-19 (a few samples of this study predate the infection). Cell type and time point are not known. The CDR3 sequence is CASSLDAGTGGYEQYF. The DNA for the CDR3 is TGTGCCAGCAGCTTGGATGCCGGGACAGGGGGCTACGAGCAGTACTTC. The variable domain in full, with the rest retrieved from reference TRBV5-5 and TRBJ2-7, is DAGVTQSPTHLIKTRGQQVTLRCSPISGHKSVSWYQQVLGQGPQFIFQYYEKEERGRGNFPDRFSARQFPNYSSELNVNALLLGDSALYLCASSLDAGTGGYEQYFGPGTRLTVT.